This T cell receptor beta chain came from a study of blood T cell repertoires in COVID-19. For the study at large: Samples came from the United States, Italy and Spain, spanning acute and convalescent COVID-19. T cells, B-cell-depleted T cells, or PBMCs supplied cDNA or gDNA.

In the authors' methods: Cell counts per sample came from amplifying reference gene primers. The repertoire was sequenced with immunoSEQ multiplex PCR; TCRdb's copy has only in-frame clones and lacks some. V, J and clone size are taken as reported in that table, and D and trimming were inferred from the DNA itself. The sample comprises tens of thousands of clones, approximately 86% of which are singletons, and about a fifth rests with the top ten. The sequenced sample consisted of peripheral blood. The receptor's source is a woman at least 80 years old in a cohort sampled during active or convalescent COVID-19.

Written as DNA, the CDR3 is TGTGCCACCAGCAGAGTTGGAGGGAAATGGGGCAATGAGCAGTTCTTC. Its translation: CATSRVGGKWGNEQFF. The chain joins TRBV15 to TRBJ2-1; D is perhaps TRBD2 (6 bases). The CDR3 length is 16 residues. Looked up from germline, CDR1 is LNHNV and CDR2 is YYDKDF (reference sequence). Between the trimmed V and J ends, which lost 1 base and 6 bases, there was a span of 16 bases.